This T cell receptor beta chain was retrieved from a study of human T cells and chemical hapten exposure. Background on the study: The variation in per-sample TCR yields arose mainly from small differences in pooled library volumes. General study points: With regard to DPC sensitization, TCRs above 1 in 1000 frequency did not change.

On this clonotype itself: The antigen remains unidentified.

What the library attached to individual cDNA molecules were unique molecular identifiers. Methods used by the authors: There were a median of approximately 100,000 TCRs per sample, with a range from about 20,000 to 700,000. TCRdb fed the RACE reads into MiXCR, producing one record per CDR3 protein. V and J calls and clone size were set by TCRdb, not the authors. Seen here are 130,000 or so distinct CDR3 sequences, approximately 9.5% observed once, and the top ten hold around 2%. The V segment lost 6 bases and the J segment 8 bases; nucleotides outside the gene matches: 13. Germline V gene data show CDR1 as LNHDA and CDR2 as SQIVND (reference sequence). The CDR3 contains 16 residues. The sample's time point: healthy volunteer bleed at 2 weeks. Total RNA was extracted from unfractionated whole blood.

The sample consisted of whole blood. The receptor's source is a male donor in good health. Some clones in this sample may be carry-over from other donors' samples. J is TRBJ2-1 and V is TRBV19, with 10 bases aligning to TRBD1. The CDR3 DNA reads TGTGCCAGTAGCAACCCCCGACAGGGGGCTGGGGATGAGCAGTTCTTC. Translated: CASSNPRQGAGDEQFF.